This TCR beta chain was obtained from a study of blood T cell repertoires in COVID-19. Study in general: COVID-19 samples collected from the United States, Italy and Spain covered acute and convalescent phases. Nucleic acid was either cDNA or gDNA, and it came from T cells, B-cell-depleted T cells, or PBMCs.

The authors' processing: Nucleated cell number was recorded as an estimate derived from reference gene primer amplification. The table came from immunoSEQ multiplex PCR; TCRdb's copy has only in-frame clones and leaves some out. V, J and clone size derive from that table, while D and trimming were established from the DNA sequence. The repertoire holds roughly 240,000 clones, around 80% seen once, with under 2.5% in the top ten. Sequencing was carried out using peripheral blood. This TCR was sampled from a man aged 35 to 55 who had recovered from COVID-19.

For the CDR3, the DNA is TGTGCCAGCAGTGGGCTGGCGGGTTACGCGAACACCGGGGAGCTGTTTTTT. The encoded protein is CASSGLAGYANTGELFF. The rearrangement links TRBV6-1 to TRBJ2-2, with D perhaps matching TRBD2 (5 bases). Trimming left V 4 bases short and J 0 bases short, with 15 bases between. Germline V gene data show CDR1 as MNHNS and CDR2 as SASEGT. The CDR3 spans 17 residues.